This T cell receptor beta chain was profiled in a study of T cell responses to AZD1222 COVID-19 vaccine. TCRdb's table, derived via immunoSEQ multiplex PCR, lists solely in-frame clones and lacks some. Here the sample spans approximately 130,000 clones, roughly nine tenths being singletons. Points from the study as a whole: Compared with day 0, the breadth and depth of the Spike-specific TCR repertoire rose significantly after two doses of AZD1222.

A word on this clone: Antigen specificity is unknown.

Germline-derived CDR1 and CDR2 are LNHDA and SQIVND (reference sequence). CDR3 size: 14 residues. Germline trimming cut 8 bases from V and 5 bases from J; bases unmatched to any gene: 9. The chain couples TRBV19 to TRBJ2-7, with 10 bases lining up with TRBD2. The specimen comprised peripheral blood, sampled on day 0 of AZD1222 vaccination. The receptor's source is an adult in good health. CDR3 sequence: CASSQVGTSDEQYF. CDR3 DNA sequence: TGTGCCAGTTCCCAGGTAGGGACTAGCGACGAGCAGTACTTC.